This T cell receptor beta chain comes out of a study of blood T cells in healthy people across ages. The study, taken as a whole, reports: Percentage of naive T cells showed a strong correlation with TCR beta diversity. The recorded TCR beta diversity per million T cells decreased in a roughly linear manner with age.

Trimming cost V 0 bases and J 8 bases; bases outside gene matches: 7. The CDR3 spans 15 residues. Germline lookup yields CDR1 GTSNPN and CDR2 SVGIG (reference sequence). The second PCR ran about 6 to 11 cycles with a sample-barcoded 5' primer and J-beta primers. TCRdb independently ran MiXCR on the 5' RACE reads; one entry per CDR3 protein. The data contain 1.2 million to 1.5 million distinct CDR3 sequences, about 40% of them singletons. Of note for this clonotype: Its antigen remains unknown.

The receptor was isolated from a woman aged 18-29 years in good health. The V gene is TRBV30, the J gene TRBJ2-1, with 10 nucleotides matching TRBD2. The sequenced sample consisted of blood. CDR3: CAWSVPSGRVYEQFF. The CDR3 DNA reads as TGTGCCTGGAGTGTTCCTAGCGGGAGAGTGTATGAGCAGTTCTTC.